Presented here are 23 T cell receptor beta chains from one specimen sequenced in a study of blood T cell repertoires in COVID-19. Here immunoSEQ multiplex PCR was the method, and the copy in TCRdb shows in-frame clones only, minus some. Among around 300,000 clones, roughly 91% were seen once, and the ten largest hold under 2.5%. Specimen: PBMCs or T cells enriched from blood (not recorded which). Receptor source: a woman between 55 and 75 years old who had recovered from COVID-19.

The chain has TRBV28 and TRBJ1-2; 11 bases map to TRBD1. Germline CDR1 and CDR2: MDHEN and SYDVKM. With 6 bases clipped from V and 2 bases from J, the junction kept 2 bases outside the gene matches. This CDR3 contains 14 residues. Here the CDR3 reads CASRGQGANYGYTF. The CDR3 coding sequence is TGTGCCAGCAGAGGACAGGGGGCGAACTATGGCTACACCTTC.

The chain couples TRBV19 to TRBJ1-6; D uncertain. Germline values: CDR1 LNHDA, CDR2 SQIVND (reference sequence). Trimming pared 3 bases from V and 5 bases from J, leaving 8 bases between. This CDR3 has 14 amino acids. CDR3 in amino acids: CASSMQVHNSPLHF. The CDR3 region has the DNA TGTGCCAGTAGTATGCAGGTCCATAATTCACCCCTCCACTTT.

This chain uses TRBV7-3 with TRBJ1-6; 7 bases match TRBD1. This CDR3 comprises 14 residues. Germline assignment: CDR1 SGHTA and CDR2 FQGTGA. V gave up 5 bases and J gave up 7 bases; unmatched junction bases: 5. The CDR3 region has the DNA TGTGCCAGCAGCCGGACAGGATCAAATTCACCCCTCCACTTT. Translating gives CASSRTGSNSPLHF.

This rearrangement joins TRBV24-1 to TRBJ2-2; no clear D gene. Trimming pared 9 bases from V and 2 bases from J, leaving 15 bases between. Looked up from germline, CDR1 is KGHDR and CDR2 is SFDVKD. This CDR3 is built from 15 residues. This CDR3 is CATGPDRPNTGELFF. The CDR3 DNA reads TGTGCCACCGGGCCAGACCGACCAAACACCGGGGAGCTGTTTTTT.

The CDR3 loop reads CASSSLTGELFF. CDR3 DNA sequence: TGTGCCAGCAGCTCCCTCACCGGGGAGCTGTTTTTT. J is TRBJ2-2 and V is TRBV5-5; unclear D gene. Trimming pared 3 bases from V and 4 bases from J, leaving 4 bases between. CDR3 length: 12 residues. In germline, CDR1 is SGHKS, CDR2 YYEKEE (reference sequence). Complete variable domain (other parts from reference TRBV5-5 and TRBJ2-2): DAGVTQSPTHLIKTRGQQVTLRCSPISGHKSVSWYQQVLGQGPQFIFQYYEKEERGRGNFPDRFSARQFPNYSSELNVNALLLGDSALYLCASSSLTGELFFGEGSRLTVL.

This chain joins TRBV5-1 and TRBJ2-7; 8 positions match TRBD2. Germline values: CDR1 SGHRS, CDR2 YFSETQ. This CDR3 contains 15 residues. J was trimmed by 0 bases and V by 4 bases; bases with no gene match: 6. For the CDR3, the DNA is TGCGCCAGCAGCACCCAGCGGGGGCCCTCCTACGAGCAGTACTTC. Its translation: CASSTQRGPSYEQYF.

As DNA, the CDR3 is TGCGCCAGCAGCCAACCCTTCGGGGGGGATATTAGCTATGGCTACACCTTC. It encodes CASSQPFGGDISYGYTF. The rearrangement uses TRBV4-1 and TRBJ1-2, with D tentatively TRBD1 (5 bases). The CDR3 is 17 residues long. The V gene's germline CDR1 is MGHRA and CDR2 YSYEKL. The V end lost 2 bases, the J end lost 4 bases, and 20 bases lay between the germline ends.

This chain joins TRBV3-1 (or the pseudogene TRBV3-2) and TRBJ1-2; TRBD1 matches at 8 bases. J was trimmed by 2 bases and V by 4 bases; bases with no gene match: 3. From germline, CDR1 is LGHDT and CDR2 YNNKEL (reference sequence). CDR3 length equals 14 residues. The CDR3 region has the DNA TGTGCCAGCAGCCGGACAGGGCGCAACTATGGCTACACCTTC. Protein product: CASSRTGRNYGYTF.

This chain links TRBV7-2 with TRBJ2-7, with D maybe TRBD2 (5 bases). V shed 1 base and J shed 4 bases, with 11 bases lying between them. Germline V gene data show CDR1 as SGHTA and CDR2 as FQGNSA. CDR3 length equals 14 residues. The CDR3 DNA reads TGTGCCAGCAGCTTAGGAGGGAGCAGGTACGAGCAGTACTTC. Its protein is CASSLGGSRYEQYF.

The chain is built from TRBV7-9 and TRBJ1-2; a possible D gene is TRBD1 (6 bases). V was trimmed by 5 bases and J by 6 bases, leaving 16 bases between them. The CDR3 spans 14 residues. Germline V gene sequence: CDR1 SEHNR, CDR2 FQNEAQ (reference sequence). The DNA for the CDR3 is TGTGCCAGCAGCCTCTGGGGGCTGGGGGATGGCTACACCTTC. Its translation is CASSLWGLGDGYTF. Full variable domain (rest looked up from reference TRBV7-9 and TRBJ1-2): DTGVSQNPRHKITKRGQNVTFRCDPISEHNRLYWYRQTLGQGPEFLTYFQNEAQLEKSRLLSDRFSAERPKGSFSTLEIQRTEQGDSAMYLCASSLWGLGDGYTFGSGTRLTVV.

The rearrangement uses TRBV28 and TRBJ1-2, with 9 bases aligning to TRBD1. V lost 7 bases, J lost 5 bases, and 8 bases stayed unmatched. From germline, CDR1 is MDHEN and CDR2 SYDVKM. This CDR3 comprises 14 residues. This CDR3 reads CASTLPGTGYGYTF. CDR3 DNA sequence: TGTGCCAGCACTTTGCCCGGGACAGGGTATGGCTACACCTTC.

In DNA, the CDR3 is TGTGCCAGCAGCGTATCTGCGATTAATGAAAAACTGTTTTTT. Translated: CASSVSAINEKLFF. The V call is TRBV9, the J call TRBJ1-4; D is uncertain. Germline V gene sequence: CDR1 SGDLS, CDR2 YYNGEE. V was shortened by 1 base and J by 4 bases, with 8 bases between the two germline ends. The CDR3 loop spans 14 amino acids.

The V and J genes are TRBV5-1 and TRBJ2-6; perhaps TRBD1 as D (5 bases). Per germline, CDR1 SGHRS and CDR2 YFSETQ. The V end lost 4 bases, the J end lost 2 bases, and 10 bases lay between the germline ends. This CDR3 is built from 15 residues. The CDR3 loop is CASSVQGTGANVLTF. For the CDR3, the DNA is TGCGCCAGCAGCGTGCAGGGAACTGGGGCCAACGTCCTGACTTTC.

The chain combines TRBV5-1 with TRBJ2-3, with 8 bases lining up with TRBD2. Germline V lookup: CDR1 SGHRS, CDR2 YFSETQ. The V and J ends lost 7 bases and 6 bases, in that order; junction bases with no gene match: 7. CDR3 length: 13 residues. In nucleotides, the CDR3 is TGCGCCAGCTCTAGGGGCGGGGGGGATACGCAGTATTTT. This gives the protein CASSRGGGDTQYF.

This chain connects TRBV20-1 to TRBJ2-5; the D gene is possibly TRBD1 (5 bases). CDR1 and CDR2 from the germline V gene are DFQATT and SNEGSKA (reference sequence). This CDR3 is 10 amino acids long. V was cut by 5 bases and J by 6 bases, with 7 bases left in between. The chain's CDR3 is CSAWGQTQYF. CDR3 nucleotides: TGCAGTGCTTGGGGCCAGACCCAGTACTTC.

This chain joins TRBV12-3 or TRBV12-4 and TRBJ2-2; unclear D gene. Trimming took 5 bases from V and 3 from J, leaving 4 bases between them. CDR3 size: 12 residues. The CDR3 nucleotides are TGTGCCAGCAGTCCGTACACCGGGGAGCTGTTTTTT. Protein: CASSPYTGELFF.

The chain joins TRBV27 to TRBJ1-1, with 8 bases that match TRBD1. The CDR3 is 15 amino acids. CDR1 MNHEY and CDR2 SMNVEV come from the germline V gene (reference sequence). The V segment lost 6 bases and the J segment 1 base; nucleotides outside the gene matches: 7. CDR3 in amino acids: CASRDTGGWNTEAFF. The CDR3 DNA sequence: TGTGCCAGCAGGGATACAGGGGGATGGAACACTGAAGCTTTCTTT.

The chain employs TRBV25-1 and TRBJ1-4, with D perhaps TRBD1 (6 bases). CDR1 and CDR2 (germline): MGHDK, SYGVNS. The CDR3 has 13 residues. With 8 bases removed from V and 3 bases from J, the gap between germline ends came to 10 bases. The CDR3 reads CASCRGSNEKLFF. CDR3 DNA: TGTGCCAGCTGCAGGGGATCTAATGAAAAACTGTTTTTT.

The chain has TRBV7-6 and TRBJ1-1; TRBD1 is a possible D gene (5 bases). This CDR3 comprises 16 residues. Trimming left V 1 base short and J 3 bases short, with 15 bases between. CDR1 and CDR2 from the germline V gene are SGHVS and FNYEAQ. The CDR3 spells CASSLDRQEGYTEAFF. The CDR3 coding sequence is TGTGCCAGCAGCTTAGATCGTCAGGAGGGGTACACTGAAGCTTTCTTT.

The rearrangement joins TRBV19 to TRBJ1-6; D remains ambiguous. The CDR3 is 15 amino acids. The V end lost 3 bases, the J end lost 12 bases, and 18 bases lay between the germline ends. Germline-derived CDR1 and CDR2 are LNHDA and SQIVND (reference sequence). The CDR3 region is CASSIYPGGYRPLHF. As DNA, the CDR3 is TGTGCCAGTAGTATCTACCCGGGCGGGTATAGACCCCTCCACTTT.

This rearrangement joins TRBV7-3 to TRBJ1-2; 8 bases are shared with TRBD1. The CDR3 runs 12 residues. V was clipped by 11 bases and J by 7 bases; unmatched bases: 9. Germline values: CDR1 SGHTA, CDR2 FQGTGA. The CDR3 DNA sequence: TGTGCCGGTGGAACAGGGGGTGGTGGCTACACCTTC. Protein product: CAGGTGGGGYTF.

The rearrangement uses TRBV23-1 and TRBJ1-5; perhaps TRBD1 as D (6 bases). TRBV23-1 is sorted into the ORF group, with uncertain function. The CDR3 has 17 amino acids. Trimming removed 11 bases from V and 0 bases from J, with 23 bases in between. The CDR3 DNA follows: TGCGCCTCCATCCTCCATCTCCGCAGGGGTAGCAATCAGCCCCAGCATTTT. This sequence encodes CASILHLRRGSNQPQHF.

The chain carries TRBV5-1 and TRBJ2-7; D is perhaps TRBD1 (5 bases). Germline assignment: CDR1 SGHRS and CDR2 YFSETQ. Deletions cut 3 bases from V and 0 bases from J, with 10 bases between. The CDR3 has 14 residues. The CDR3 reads CASSSSGISYEQYF. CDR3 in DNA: TGCGCCAGCAGCTCCTCAGGGATCTCCTACGAGCAGTACTTC. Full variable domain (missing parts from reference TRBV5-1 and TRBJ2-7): KAGVTQTPRYLIKTRGQQVTLSCSPISGHRSVSWYQQTPGQGLQFLFEYFSETQRNKGNFPGRFSGRQFSNSRSEMNVSTLELGDSALYLCASSSSGISYEQYFGPGTRLTVT.